This entry lists 14 T cell receptor beta chains sequenced from one sample in a study of blood T cells in healthy people across ages. With a J-beta primer mix and a sample-barcoded 5' primer, a second PCR ran roughly 7 to 11 cycles. From the 5' RACE reads, TCRdb called clonotypes with MiXCR, one entry per CDR3 protein. The table has more than 550,000 distinct CDR3 sequences, about a fifth seen once. The sequenced sample was blood. These receptors all come from a man between 65 and 85 years old in good health.

This clonotype has a count of ten or more. The chain recombines TRBV7-3 with TRBJ1-3; 7 positions match TRBD1. CDR1 is SGHTA and CDR2 is FQGTGA in the germline V gene. Trimming removed 3 bases from V and 1 base from J; junction bases left unmatched: 12. This CDR3 is 18 amino acids long. Here the CDR3 DNA reads TGTGCCAGCAGCTTCGGACCAAGACAGGGCGAGTCTGGAAACACCATATATTTT. It specifies CASSFGPRQGESGNTIYF.

This chain links TRBV20-1 with TRBJ2-1, with 8 positions matching TRBD2. The CDR3 spans 12 residues. Germline assignment: CDR1 DFQATT and CDR2 SNEGSKA (reference sequence). Germline trimming cut 7 bases from V and 6 bases from J; bases unmatched to any gene: 5. The CDR3 region has the DNA TGCAGTGGAGGCGGGAGGATCAATGAGCAGTTCTTC. As protein: CSGGGRINEQFF.

The chain links TRBV11-2 to TRBJ1-4; no clear D gene. There are 13 residues in the CDR3. Germline V gene data show CDR1 as SGHAT and CDR2 as FQNNGV. V dropped 0 bases and J dropped 8 bases, with 7 bases sitting between them. The CDR3 DNA sequence: TGTGCCAGCAGCTTAGACTTTGTAGAAAAACTGTTTTTT. Amino acid sequence: CASSLDFVEKLFF.

The genes are TRBV12-3 or TRBV12-4 and TRBJ1-1, with D maybe TRBD1 (6 bases). V was shortened by 3 bases and J by 3 bases, with 14 bases between the two germline ends. The CDR3 loop spans 15 amino acids. CDR3 sequence reads: CASSFRTGWDTEAFF. The CDR3 DNA is TGTGCCAGCAGTTTCCGAACAGGGTGGGACACTGAAGCTTTCTTT.

This clonotype was counted only a few times. The V gene is TRBV30, the J gene TRBJ1-4, with no clear D. The CDR3 is made up of 13 amino acids. Germline lookup yields CDR1 GTSNPN and CDR2 SVGIG (reference sequence). Deletions cut 3 bases from V and 8 bases from J, with 13 bases between. The CDR3 is CAWRARVGEKLFF. The CDR3, as DNA: TGTGCCTGGAGAGCAAGGGTGGGGGAAAAACTGTTTTTT. The variable domain in full, completed from reference TRBV30 and TRBJ1-4, reads SQTIHQWPATLVQPVGSPLSLECTVEGTSNPNLYWYRQAAGRGLQLLFYSVGIGQISSEVPQNLSASRPQDRQFILSSKKLLLSDSGFYLCAWRARVGEKLFFGSGTQLSVL.

At least ten counts were recorded for this clonotype. The rearrangement uses TRBV2 and TRBJ2-3; D gene ambiguous. Germline V gene sequence: CDR1 SNHLY, CDR2 FYNNEI. The CDR3 loop spans 11 amino acids. Trimming took 5 bases from V and 11 from J, leaving 11 bases between them. CDR3 region: CASSPQAEQYF. The CDR3 DNA reads as TGTGCCAGCAGTCCTCAGGCGGAGCAGTATTTT.

This rearrangement joins TRBV5-1 to TRBJ1-3, with TRBD1 matching 7 bases. CDR3 length: 15 amino acids. The germline CDR1 and CDR2 sequences are SGHRS and YFSETQ. V shed 4 bases and J 2 bases; nucleotides not matched to a gene: 6. The DNA of the CDR3 is TGCGCCAGCAGCGTTTCGGACAGGACTGGAAACACCATATATTTT. This encodes CASSVSDRTGNTIYF.

Only a few counts were recorded for this clonotype. V usage is TRBV2 and J usage is TRBJ1-2; no definite D call. Germline V gene sequence: CDR1 SNHLY, CDR2 FYNNEI. The V and J ends lost 2 bases and 3 bases respectively, with 10 bases between them. The CDR3 is 14 amino acids. This chain's CDR3 is CASSEQNKYYGYTF. As DNA, the CDR3 is TGTGCCAGCAGTGAACAAAACAAGTACTATGGCTACACCTTC.

The genes are TRBV12-3 or TRBV12-4 and TRBJ2-1, with TRBD2 matching over 7 bases. The DNA matches TRBJ2-7 better at its end, which makes the J call doubtful. CDR3 length: 15 amino acids. CDR3 sequence (DNA): TGTGCCAGCAGCCAGGGAGGGCTCAATCTCTACGAGCAGTACTTC. Its translation is CASSQGGLNLYEQYF.

The J gene is TRBJ2-7, the V gene TRBV7-9, with D possibly TRBD1 on 5 matching bases. Trimming shortened V by 5 bases and J by 0 bases, and 11 bases separated the two germline ends. CDR1 SEHNR and CDR2 FQNEAQ come from the germline V gene (reference sequence). The CDR3 sequence is 14 residues long. CDR3 region: CASSPDSPSYEQYF. The CDR3 nucleotides read TGTGCCAGCAGCCCAGACAGTCCCTCCTACGAGCAGTACTTC.

The chain employs TRBV21-1 and TRBJ2-5. The DNA end is more similar to TRBJ2-7, so the J call may be wrong. TRBV21-1 is a pseudogene segment. The CDR3 totals 15 residues. The CDR3 reads CASSIFLYITYEQYF. The CDR3 nucleotides read TGTGCCAGCAGCATCTTTTTATACATAACCTACGAGCAGTACTTC.

This chain links TRBV25-1 with TRBJ2-4; 11 bases align to TRBD2. After removal of 4 bases from V and 1 base from J, the junction contained 9 bases not matched to a gene. CDR1 is MGHDK, CDR2 SYGVNS, per germline. The CDR3 totals 18 residues. CDR3 sequence: CASSGLAGGGWAKNIQYF. The DNA for the CDR3 is TGTGCCAGCAGTGGCCTAGCGGGAGGAGGCTGGGCCAAAAACATTCAGTACTTC.

This chain links TRBV20-1 with TRBJ2-6, with no clear D. Trimming removed 6 bases at V and 0 bases at J, with 15 bases between. Germline V gene sequence: CDR1 DFQATT, CDR2 SNEGSKA (reference sequence). CDR3 length: 16 residues. CDR3 loop: CSARAVAFSGANVLTF. CDR3 DNA sequence: TGCAGTGCACGCGCTGTCGCCTTCTCTGGGGCCAACGTCCTGACTTTC.

The chain combines TRBV29-1 with TRBJ2-1, with 9 bases fitting TRBD1. The J segment lost 6 bases and the V segment lost 4 bases, leaving 7 bases of the junction unmatched. This CDR3 is 14 amino acids long. Germline loops: CDR1 SQVTM, CDR2 ANQGSEA. CDR3 nucleotide sequence: TGCAGCGTTGTCACCGGGACAGGGATCAATGAGCAGTTCTTC. It codes for CSVVTGTGINEQFF.